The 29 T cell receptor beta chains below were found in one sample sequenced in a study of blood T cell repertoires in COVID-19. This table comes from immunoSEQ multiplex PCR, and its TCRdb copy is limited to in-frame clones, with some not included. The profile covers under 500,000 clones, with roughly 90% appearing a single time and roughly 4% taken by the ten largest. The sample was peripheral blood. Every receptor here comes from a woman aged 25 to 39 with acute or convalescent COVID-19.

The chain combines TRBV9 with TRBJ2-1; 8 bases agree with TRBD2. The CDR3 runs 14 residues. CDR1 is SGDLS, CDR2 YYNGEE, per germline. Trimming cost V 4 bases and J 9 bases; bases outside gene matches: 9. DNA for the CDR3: TGTGCCAGCAGCCCCGGGGGGGAGCCGCTTGAGCAGTTCTTC. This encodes CASSPGGEPLEQFF. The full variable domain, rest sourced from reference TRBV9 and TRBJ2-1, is DSGVTQTPKHLITATGQRVTLRCSPRSGDLSVYWYQQSLDQGLQFLIQYYNGEERAKGNILERFSAQQFPDLHSELNLSSLELGDSALYFCASSPGGEPLEQFFGPGTRLTVL.

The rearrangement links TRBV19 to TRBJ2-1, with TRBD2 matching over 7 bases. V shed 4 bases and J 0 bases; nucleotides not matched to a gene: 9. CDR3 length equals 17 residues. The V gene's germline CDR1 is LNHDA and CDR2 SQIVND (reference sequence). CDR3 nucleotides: TGTGCCAGTAGTACCCGTCTGCGGGGGAGCTCCTACAATGAGCAGTTCTTC. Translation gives CASSTRLRGSSYNEQFF.

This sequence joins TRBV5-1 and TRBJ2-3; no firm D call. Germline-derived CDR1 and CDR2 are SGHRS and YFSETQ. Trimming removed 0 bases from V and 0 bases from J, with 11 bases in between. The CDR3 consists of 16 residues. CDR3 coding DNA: TGCGCCAGCAGCTTGGGGAGATTTGCTAGCACAGATACGCAGTATTTT. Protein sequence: CASSLGRFASTDTQYF. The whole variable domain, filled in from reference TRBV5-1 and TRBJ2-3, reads KAGVTQTPRYLIKTRGQQVTLSCSPISGHRSVSWYQQTPGQGLQFLFEYFSETQRNKGNFPGRFSGRQFSNSRSEMNVSTLELGDSALYLCASSLGRFASTDTQYFGPGTRLTVL.

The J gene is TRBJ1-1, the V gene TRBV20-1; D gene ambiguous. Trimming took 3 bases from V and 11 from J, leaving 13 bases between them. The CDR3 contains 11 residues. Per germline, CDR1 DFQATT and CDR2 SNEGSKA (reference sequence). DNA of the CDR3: TGCAGTGCTAGTGAGGGAGAAGCGGCTTTCTTT. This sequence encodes CSASEGEAAFF.

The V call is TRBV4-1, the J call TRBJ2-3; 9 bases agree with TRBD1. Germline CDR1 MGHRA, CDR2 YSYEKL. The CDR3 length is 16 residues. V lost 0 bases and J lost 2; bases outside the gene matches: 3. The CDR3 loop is CASSQDGTGPTDTQYF. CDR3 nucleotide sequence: TGCGCCAGCAGCCAAGATGGGACAGGGCCCACAGATACGCAGTATTTT.

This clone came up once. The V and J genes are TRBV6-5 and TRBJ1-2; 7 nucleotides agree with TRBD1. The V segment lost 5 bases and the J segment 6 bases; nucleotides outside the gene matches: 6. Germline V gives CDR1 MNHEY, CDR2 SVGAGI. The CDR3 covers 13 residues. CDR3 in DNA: TGTGCCAGCAGTCCTGGGACAGTTAATGGCTACACCTTC. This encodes CASSPGTVNGYTF.

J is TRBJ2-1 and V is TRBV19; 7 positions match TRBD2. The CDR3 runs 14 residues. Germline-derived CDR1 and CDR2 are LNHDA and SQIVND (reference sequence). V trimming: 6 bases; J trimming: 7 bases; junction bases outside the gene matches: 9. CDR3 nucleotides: TGTGCCAGTAGCCCGCTAGGGAGGGAAAATGAGCAGTTCTTC. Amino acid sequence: CASSPLGRENEQFF.

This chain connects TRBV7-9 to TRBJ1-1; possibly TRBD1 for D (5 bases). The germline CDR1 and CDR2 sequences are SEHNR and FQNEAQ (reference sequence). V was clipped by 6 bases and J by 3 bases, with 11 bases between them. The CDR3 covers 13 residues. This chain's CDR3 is CASSLTEDTEAFF. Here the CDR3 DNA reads TGTGCCAGCAGTCTGACAGAAGACACTGAAGCTTTCTTT.

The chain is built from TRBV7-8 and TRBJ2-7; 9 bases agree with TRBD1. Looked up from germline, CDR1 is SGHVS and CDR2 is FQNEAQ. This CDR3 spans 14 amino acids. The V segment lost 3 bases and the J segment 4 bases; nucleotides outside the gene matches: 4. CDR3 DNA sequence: TGTGCCAGCAGCTTTTCACAGGGGGCTTACGAGCAGTACTTC. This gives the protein CASSFSQGAYEQYF.

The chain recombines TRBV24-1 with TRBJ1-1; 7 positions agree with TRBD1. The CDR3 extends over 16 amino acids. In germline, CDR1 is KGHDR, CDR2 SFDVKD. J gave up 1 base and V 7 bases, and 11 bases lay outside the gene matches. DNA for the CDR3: TGTGCCACCAGAAGTAAGACAGGGATGGGGAACACTGAAGCTTTCTTT. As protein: CATRSKTGMGNTEAFF.

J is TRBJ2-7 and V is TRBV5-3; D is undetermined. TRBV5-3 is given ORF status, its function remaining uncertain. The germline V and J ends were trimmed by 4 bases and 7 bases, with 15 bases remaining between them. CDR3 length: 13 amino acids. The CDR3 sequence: CARSNTLSGEQYF. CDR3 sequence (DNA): TGTGCCAGAAGCAATACTTTGTCCGGTGAGCAGTACTTC.

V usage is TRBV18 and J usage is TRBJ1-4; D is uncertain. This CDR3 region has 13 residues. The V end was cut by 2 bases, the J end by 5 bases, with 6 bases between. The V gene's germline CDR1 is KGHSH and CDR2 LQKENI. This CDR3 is CASSPSGNEKLFF. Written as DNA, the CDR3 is TGTGCCAGCTCACCATCGGGAAATGAAAAACTGTTTTTT.

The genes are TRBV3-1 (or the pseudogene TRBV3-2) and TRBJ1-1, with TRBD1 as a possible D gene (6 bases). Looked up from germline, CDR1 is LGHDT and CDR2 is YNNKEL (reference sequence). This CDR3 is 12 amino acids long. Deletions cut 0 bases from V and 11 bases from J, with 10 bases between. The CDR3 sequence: CASSQDIRGAFF. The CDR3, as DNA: TGTGCCAGCAGCCAAGATATCAGGGGCGCTTTCTTT.

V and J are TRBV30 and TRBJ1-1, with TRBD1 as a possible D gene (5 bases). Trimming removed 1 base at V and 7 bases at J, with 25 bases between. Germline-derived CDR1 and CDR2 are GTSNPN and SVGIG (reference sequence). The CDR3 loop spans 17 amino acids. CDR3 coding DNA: TGTGCCTGGAGTGGGTGGGGCAGGGCAAGTCGGGTCGGTGAAGCTTTCTTT. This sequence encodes CAWSGWGRASRVGEAFF.

The DNA for the CDR3 is TGTGCCAGTTCTGACAGGTTGTACGAGCAGTACTTC. This translates into CASSDRLYEQYF. The chain is built from TRBV2 and TRBJ2-7; TRBD1 is a possible D gene (6 bases). This CDR3 contains 12 residues. The ends were cut back, 9 bases at V and 4 bases at J, with 13 bases in the middle. Germline-derived CDR1 and CDR2 are SNHLY and FYNNEI.

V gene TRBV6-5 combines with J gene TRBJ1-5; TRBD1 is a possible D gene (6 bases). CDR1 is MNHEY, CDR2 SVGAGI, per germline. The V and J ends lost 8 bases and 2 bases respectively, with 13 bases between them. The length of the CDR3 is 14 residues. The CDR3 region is CASGRGGRNQPQHF. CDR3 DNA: TGTGCCAGCGGGAGAGGGGGTCGCAATCAGCCCCAGCATTTT.

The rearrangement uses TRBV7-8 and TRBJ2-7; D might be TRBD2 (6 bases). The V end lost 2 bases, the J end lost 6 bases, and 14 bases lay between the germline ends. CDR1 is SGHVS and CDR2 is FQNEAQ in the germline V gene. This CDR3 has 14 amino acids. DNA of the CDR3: TGTGCCAGCAGCTTAACCGGGACTCAGGGCGAGCAGTACTTC. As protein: CASSLTGTQGEQYF.

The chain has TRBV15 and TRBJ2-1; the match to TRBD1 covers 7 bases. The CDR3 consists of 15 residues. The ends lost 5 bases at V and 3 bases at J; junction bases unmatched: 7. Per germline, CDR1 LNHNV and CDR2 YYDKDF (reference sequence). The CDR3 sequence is CATSPDRDGYNEQFF. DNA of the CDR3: TGTGCCACCAGCCCTGACAGGGACGGCTACAATGAGCAGTTCTTC. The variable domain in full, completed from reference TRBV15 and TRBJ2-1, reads DAMVIQNPRYQVTQFGKPVTLSCSQTLNHNVMYWYQQKSSQAPKLLFHYYDKDFNNEADTPDNFQSRRPNTSFCFLDIRSPGLGDTAMYLCATSPDRDGYNEQFFGPGTRLTVL.

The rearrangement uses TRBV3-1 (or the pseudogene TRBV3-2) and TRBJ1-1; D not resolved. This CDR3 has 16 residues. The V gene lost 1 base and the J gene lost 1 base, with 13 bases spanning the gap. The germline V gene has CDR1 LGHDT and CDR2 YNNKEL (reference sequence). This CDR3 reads CASSQVSGWGNTEAFF. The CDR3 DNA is TGTGCCAGCAGCCAAGTTAGCGGGTGGGGGAACACTGAAGCTTTCTTT.

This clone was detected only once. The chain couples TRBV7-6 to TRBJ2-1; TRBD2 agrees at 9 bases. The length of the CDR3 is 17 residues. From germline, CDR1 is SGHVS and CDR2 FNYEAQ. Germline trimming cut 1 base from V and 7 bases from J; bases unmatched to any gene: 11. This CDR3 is CASSLGPVAGGQNEQFF. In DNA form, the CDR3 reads TGTGCCAGCAGCTTAGGTCCTGTGGCGGGGGGGCAGAATGAGCAGTTCTTC.

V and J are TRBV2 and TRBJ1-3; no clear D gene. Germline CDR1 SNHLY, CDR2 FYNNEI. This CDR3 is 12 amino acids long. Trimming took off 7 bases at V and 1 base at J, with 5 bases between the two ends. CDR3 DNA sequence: TGTGCCAGCACGGAGTCTGGAAACACCATATATTTT. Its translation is CASTESGNTIYF.

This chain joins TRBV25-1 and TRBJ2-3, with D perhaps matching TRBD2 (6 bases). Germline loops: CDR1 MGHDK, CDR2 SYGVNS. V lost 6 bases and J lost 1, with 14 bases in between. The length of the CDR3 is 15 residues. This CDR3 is CASSKPGLGTDTQYF. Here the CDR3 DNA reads TGTGCCAGCAGCAAGCCGGGACTGGGCACAGATACGCAGTATTTT.

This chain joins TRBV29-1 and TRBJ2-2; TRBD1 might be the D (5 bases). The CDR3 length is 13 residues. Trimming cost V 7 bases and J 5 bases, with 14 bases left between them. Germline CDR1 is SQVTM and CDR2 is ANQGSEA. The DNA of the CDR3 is TGCAGCGGTGCATCTCCAGGGACCGGGGAGCTGTTTTTT. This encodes CSGASPGTGELFF.

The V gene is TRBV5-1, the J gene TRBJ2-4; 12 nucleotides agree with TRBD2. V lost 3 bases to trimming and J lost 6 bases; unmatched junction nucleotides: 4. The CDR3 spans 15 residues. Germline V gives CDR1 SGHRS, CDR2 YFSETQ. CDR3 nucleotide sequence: TGCGCCAGCAGCTCAACTAGCGGGGGGACAAACATTCAGTACTTC. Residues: CASSSTSGGTNIQYF.

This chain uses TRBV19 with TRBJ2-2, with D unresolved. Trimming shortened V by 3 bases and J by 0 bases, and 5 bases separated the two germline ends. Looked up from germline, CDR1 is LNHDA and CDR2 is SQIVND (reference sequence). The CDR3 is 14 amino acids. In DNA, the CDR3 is TGTGCCAGTAGTATTGGGCCGAACACCGGGGAGCTGTTTTTT. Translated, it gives CASSIGPNTGELFF.

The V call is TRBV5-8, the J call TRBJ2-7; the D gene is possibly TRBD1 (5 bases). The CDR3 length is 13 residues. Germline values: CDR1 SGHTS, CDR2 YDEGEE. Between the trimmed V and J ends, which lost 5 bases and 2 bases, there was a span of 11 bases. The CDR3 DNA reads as TGTGCCAGCAGTCATGGACACACCTACGAGCAGTACTTC. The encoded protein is CASSHGHTYEQYF.

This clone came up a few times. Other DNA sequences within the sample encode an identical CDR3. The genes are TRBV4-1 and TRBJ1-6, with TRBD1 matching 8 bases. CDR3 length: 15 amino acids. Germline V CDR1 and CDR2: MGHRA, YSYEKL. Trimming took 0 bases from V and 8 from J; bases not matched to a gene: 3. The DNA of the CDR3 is TGCGCCAGCAGCCAAGACAGGGGGCTCGATTCACCCCTCCACTTT. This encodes CASSQDRGLDSPLHF.

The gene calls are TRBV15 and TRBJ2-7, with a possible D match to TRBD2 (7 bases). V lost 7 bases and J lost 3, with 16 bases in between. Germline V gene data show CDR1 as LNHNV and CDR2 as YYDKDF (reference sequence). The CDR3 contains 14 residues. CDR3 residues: CATTNREGSYEQYF. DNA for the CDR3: TGTGCCACCACCAACAGGGAGGGGAGCTACGAGCAGTACTTC.

Here the CDR3 reads CASSPAAGIFEQYF. The CDR3 DNA reads as TGTGCCAGCAGCCCAGCAGCGGGGATCTTCGAGCAGTACTTC. The chain is built from TRBV7-2 and TRBJ2-7, with 7 bases matching TRBD2. The CDR3 sequence is 14 residues long. Looked up from germline, CDR1 is SGHTA and CDR2 is FQGNSA. Trimming at V came to 5 bases and at J to 6 bases, leaving 10 bases not matched to a gene.